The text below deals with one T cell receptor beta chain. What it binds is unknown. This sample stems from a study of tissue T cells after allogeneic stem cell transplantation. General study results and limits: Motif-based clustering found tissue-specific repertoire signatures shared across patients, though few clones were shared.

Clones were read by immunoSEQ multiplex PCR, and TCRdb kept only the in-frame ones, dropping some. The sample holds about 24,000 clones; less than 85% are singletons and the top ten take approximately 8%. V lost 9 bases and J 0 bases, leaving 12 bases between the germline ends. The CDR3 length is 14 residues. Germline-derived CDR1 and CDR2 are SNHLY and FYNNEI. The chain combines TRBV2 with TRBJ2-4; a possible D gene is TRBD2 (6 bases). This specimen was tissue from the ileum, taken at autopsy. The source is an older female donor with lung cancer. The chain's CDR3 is CASWDGRAKNIQYF. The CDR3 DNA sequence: TGTGCCAGTTGGGACGGGAGAGCCAAAAACATTCAGTACTTC.